These 9 T cell receptor beta chains came from one sample sequenced in a study of monozygotic twins with inflammatory bowel disease. TCRdb reprocessed the 5' RACE reads and reports one entry per CDR3 protein, with no DNA. The sample has around 450,000 distinct CDR3 sequences, and its top ten clones hold 2.4%. The specimen sequenced was blood. The origin of the receptors is a human donor with ulcerative colitis or Crohn's disease, or a healthy co-twin of an affected twin (not recorded which).

The genes are TRBV12-3 or TRBV12-4 and TRBJ1-3. The CDR3 contains 13 residues. This CDR3 reads CASRPSSGNTIYF.

J is TRBJ2-7 and V is TRBV28; TCRdb picks TRBD1, but there is no DNA to check that call. This CDR3 comprises 14 residues. CDR1 and CDR2 (germline): MDHEN, SYDVKM. The CDR3 sequence is CASSIAAGPYEQYF.

The chain carries TRBV20-1 and TRBJ2-1; TCRdb proposes TRBD1, but this gene call is untestable without DNA. In germline, CDR1 is DFQATT, CDR2 SNEGSKA (reference sequence). This CDR3 is 14 amino acids long. This chain's CDR3 is CSARDNWAGNEQFF.

This chain connects TRBV20-1 to TRBJ1-5; TCRdb calls TRBD1, which cannot be checked without DNA. CDR1 is DFQATT, CDR2 SNEGSKA, per germline (reference sequence). The CDR3 length is 15 residues. The CDR3 here is CSAPDREVSNQPQHF.

The chain combines TRBV4-2 with TRBJ2-1; checking the TCRdb D call of TRBD1 is not possible without DNA. This CDR3 is 14 amino acids long. CDR1 and CDR2 from the germline V gene are LGHNA and YNFKEQ. The CDR3 protein is CASSQDTGGREQFF.

The chain uses TRBV20-1 and TRBJ1-2; lacking DNA, the TRBD1 call made by TCRdb goes unchecked. The germline V gene encodes CDR1 DFQATT and CDR2 SNEGSKA (reference sequence). CDR3 length: 16 residues. The CDR3 is CSVRDRHTVSNYGYTF.

J is TRBJ2-7 and V is TRBV12-3 or TRBV12-4; TCRdb's D gene call, TRBD1, goes unchecked for lack of DNA. This CDR3 comprises 13 residues. The CDR3 sequence: CASTLGRAYEQYF.

The chain carries TRBV14 and TRBJ2-1; TCRdb's D gene call, TRBD1, goes unchecked for lack of DNA. Germline V gene sequence: CDR1 SGHDN, CDR2 FVKESK. The CDR3 contains 19 residues. CDR3 loop: CASSQRGWTGVELVDEQFF.

The gene calls are TRBV20-1 and TRBJ1-1; the D call of TRBD1 rests on TCRdb alone, since no DNA is present to check it. The CDR3 is 12 amino acids. From germline, CDR1 is DFQATT and CDR2 SNEGSKA (reference sequence). The CDR3 is CSARDGPGQAFF.